The 23 T cell receptor beta chains below come from one sample, sequenced in a study of identical twins. TCRdb reprocessed the 5' RACE reads via MiXCR and lists one record per CDR3 protein. The repertoire has some 760,000 distinct CDR3 sequences, 15% to 20% of them found once; the top ten carry less than 15%. A further study also used this sample, focusing on T cells expressing NK-cell markers.

The sequencing sample was made of PBMCs. The receptors originated from a woman aged 18-29 years in good health.

This clonotype was found a few times. V and J are TRBV7-8 and TRBJ2-1; D is uncertain. The CDR3 is 13 amino acids. Trimming left V 5 bases short and J 2 bases short, with 7 bases between. Per the germline V gene, CDR1 is SGHVS and CDR2 is FQNEAQ. The CDR3, as DNA: TGTGCCAGCAGCCCCGTAACCTACAATGAGCAGTTCTTC. Protein product: CASSPVTYNEQFF.

This rearrangement joins TRBV7-9 to TRBJ2-5; D remains unclear. This CDR3 has 12 amino acids. Looked up from germline, CDR1 is SEHNR and CDR2 is FQNEAQ (reference sequence). V lost 3 bases, J lost 4 bases, and 6 bases lay in between. The CDR3 coding sequence is TGTGCCAGCAGCTTTGGATTAGAGACCCAGTACTTC. Protein sequence: CASSFGLETQYF. The whole variable domain, filled in from reference TRBV7-9 and TRBJ2-5, reads DTGVSQNPRHKITKRGQNVTFRCDPISEHNRLYWYRQTLGQGPEFLTYFQNEAQLEKSRLLSDRFSAERPKGSFSTLEIQRTEQGDSAMYLCASSFGLETQYFGPGTRLLVL.

This clonotype appeared many times. The V call is TRBV12-3 or TRBV12-4, the J call TRBJ1-2; D might be TRBD1 (6 bases). Trimming stripped 7 bases from V and 2 bases from J, with 8 bases between. This CDR3 is 12 amino acids long. The CDR3 DNA is TGTGCCAGCAATACAGGGAACTATGGCTACACCTTC. Translating gives CASNTGNYGYTF.

This clonotype has a handful of counts. This chain joins TRBV12-3 or TRBV12-4 and TRBJ2-2; TRBD2 matches at 8 bases. This CDR3 contains 15 residues. Trimming at V came to 7 bases and at J to 5 bases, leaving 9 bases not matched to a gene. The CDR3 DNA follows: TGTGCCAGCACCGACTTACGCGGGAGGACCGGGGAGCTGTTTTTT. Residues: CASTDLRGRTGELFF.

This clonotype showed up just a few times. The chain carries TRBV7-2 and TRBJ2-3; no clear D gene. The CDR3 extends over 14 amino acids. V was cut by 1 base and J by 3 bases, with 8 bases left in between. Looked up from germline, CDR1 is SGHTA and CDR2 is FQGNSA. CDR3 amino acids: CASSLESATDTQYF. In nucleotides, the CDR3 is TGTGCCAGCAGCTTAGAGTCAGCTACAGATACGCAGTATTTT.

The chain carries TRBV12-3 or TRBV12-4 and TRBJ1-3; D is unclear. The CDR3 is 15 residues long. The V end lost 5 bases, the J end lost 1 base, and 12 bases lay between the germline ends. The CDR3 sequence is CASSPTGISGNTIYF. In nucleotides, the CDR3 is TGTGCCAGCAGTCCCACCGGTATTTCTGGAAACACCATATATTTT.

This clonotype was seen more than once but under ten times. V usage is TRBV20-1 and J usage is TRBJ2-1; TRBD1 matches at 10 bases. V gave up 3 bases and J gave up 4 bases; unmatched junction bases: 9. The CDR3 is 16 residues long. Germline lookup yields CDR1 DFQATT and CDR2 SNEGSKA (reference sequence). In DNA, the CDR3 is TGCAGTGCTAGGGTTCCCGGGACAGGGGAATACAATGAGCAGTTCTTC. Amino acids: CSARVPGTGEYNEQFF.

V usage is TRBV5-6 and J usage is TRBJ1-2, with D uncertain. Trimming removed 3 bases from V and 0 bases from J, with 12 bases in between. CDR1 and CDR2 from the germline V gene are SGHDT and YYEEEE. This CDR3 region has 15 residues. For the CDR3, the DNA is TGTGCCAGCAGCTCCGTCAGCGGCTCTAACTATGGCTACACCTTC. Its translation: CASSSVSGSNYGYTF.

This clonotype was found a few times. The chain recombines TRBV11-1 with TRBJ2-3; D possibly uses TRBD1 or TRBD2 (5 bases each). The V end was cut by 1 base, the J end by 0 bases, with 23 bases between. The CDR3 is 20 residues long. The germline V gene encodes CDR1 SGHAT and CDR2 FQDESV (reference sequence). The CDR3 coding sequence is TGTGCCAGCAGCTTAGGGGCAGGGACGCCGACAATCGTAAGCACAGATACGCAGTATTTT. Encoded protein: CASSLGAGTPTIVSTDTQYF.

This chain joins TRBV7-2 and TRBJ2-1, with D hard to call. Germline CDR1 is SGHTA and CDR2 is FQGNSA. The CDR3 is made up of 13 amino acids. The V end lost 5 bases, the J end lost 7 bases, and 12 bases lay between the germline ends. This chain's CDR3 is CASSLNRVNEQFF. CDR3 sequence (DNA): TGTGCCAGCAGCCTAAACCGGGTAAATGAGCAGTTCTTC.

This clonotype occurred many times. V is TRBV20-1 and J is TRBJ2-3; maybe TRBD1 (6 bases). The CDR3 covers 12 residues. V was trimmed by 3 bases and J by 9 bases, leaving 13 bases between them. The germline gives CDR1 DFQATT, CDR2 SNEGSKA (reference sequence). Here the CDR3 reads CSASSRDMTQYF. In DNA, the CDR3 is TGCAGTGCTAGCTCCCGGGACATGACGCAGTATTTT.

The CDR3 nucleotides are TGTGCCAGCAGCCAAGGCGTAGCGGGGGTCACAGATACGCAGTATTTT. Its translation: CASSQGVAGVTDTQYF. The V and J genes are TRBV3-1 and TRBJ2-3, with TRBD2 matching 9 bases. This CDR3 contains 16 residues. Germline CDR1 and CDR2: LGHDT and YNNKEL (reference sequence). V trimming: 1 base; J trimming: 2 bases; junction bases outside the gene matches: 4.

This clonotype was picked up a small number of times. This chain links TRBV12-3 or TRBV12-4 with TRBJ2-7; 13 positions agree with TRBD2. This CDR3 spans 15 amino acids. V gave up 8 bases and J gave up 7 bases; unmatched junction bases: 11. The CDR3 region is CASSRVRLAGGEQYF. The CDR3 DNA reads as TGTGCCAGCTCCCGGGTAAGACTAGCGGGAGGTGAGCAGTACTTC.

This clonotype was counted between two and nine times. The J gene is TRBJ2-7, the V gene TRBV30; D may be TRBD1 (5 bases). Trimming took 3 bases from V and 2 from J, leaving 11 bases between them. Germline CDR1 GTSNPN, CDR2 SVGIG (reference sequence). The CDR3 contains 13 residues. The CDR3 protein is CAWRVWGPYEQYF. CDR3 nucleotide sequence: TGTGCCTGGAGAGTCTGGGGCCCCTACGAGCAGTACTTC.

This clonotype was detected a few times. The chain has TRBV5-1 and TRBJ1-2; D is ambiguous. Trimming removed 3 bases from V and 2 bases from J, with 17 bases in between. Germline values: CDR1 SGHRS, CDR2 YFSETQ. The CDR3 contains 16 residues. CDR3 loop: CASSSRGRSSNYGYTF. CDR3 nucleotide sequence: TGCGCCAGCAGCTCTCGGGGAAGATCGTCCAACTATGGCTACACCTTC. Based on the CDR3 plus reference TRBV5-1 and TRBJ1-2, the full variable domain is KAGVTQTPRYLIKTRGQQVTLSCSPISGHRSVSWYQQTPGQGLQFLFEYFSETQRNKGNFPGRFSGRQFSNSRSEMNVSTLELGDSALYLCASSSRGRSSNYGYTFGSGTRLTVV.

V usage is TRBV6-5 and J usage is TRBJ2-1, with D perhaps being TRBD1 or TRBD2 (5 bases each). Germline V gene lookup returns CDR1 MNHEY and CDR2 SVGAGI. The CDR3 length is 12 residues. V was clipped by 5 bases and J by 8 bases, with 10 bases between them. Here the CDR3 reads CASSPGHHEQFF. CDR3 bases: TGTGCCAGCAGTCCGGGGCACCATGAGCAGTTCTTC.

The V gene is TRBV9, the J gene TRBJ1-2; TRBD1 might be the D (5 bases). CDR1 and CDR2 (germline): SGDLS, YYNGEE. V was shortened by 0 bases and J by 13 bases, with 13 bases between the two germline ends. The CDR3 is 12 residues long. The CDR3 nucleotides read TGTGCCAGCAGCGTAGGAACGGCGAGGGGCACCTTC. Encoded protein: CASSVGTARGTF.

This clonotype has more than one count but fewer than ten. The chain joins TRBV15 to TRBJ1-4; TRBD1 agrees at 7 bases. V was clipped by 4 bases and J by 4 bases; unmatched bases: 3. CDR1 and CDR2 (germline): LNHNV, YYDKDF (reference sequence). The CDR3 contains 14 residues. CDR3 coding DNA: TGTGCCACCAGCATAGGGGGCCATAATGAAAAACTGTTTTTT. Its protein product is CATSIGGHNEKLFF.

This clonotype showed up just a few times. V is TRBV5-1 and J is TRBJ2-7; 8 positions agree with TRBD1. This CDR3 is built from 14 residues. Losses at the gene ends were 4 bases for V and 7 bases for J; bases not matched to a gene: 10. Germline CDR1 and CDR2: SGHRS and YFSETQ. The CDR3 sequence is CASSHGQGLWEQYF. CDR3 nucleotide sequence: TGCGCCAGCAGCCACGGACAGGGCCTATGGGAGCAGTACTTC. The full variable domain, in which reference TRBV5-1 and TRBJ2-7 provide the parts outside the CDR3, is KAGVTQTPRYLIKTRGQQVTLSCSPISGHRSVSWYQQTPGQGLQFLFEYFSETQRNKGNFPGRFSGRQFSNSRSEMNVSTLELGDSALYLCASSHGQGLWEQYFGPGTRLTVT.

This chain links TRBV6-5 with TRBJ2-1; 7 nucleotides agree with TRBD1. CDR1 and CDR2 (germline): MNHEY, SVGAGI. CDR3 length equals 17 residues. J gave up 0 bases and V 2 bases, and 7 bases lay outside the gene matches. The CDR3 region is CASSYGTVSNSYNEQFF. DNA for the CDR3: TGTGCCAGCAGTTACGGGACAGTTTCTAACTCCTACAATGAGCAGTTCTTC.

This clonotype showed up just a few times. This chain joins TRBV24-1 and TRBJ2-1; 8 positions match TRBD1. Germline loops: CDR1 KGHDR, CDR2 SFDVKD. The J segment lost 5 bases and the V segment lost 0 bases, leaving 5 bases of the junction unmatched. The CDR3 runs 16 residues. This CDR3 is CATSDLGQGAHNEQFF. CDR3 in DNA: TGTGCCACCAGTGATTTGGGGCAGGGGGCCCACAATGAGCAGTTCTTC.

The chain recombines TRBV5-1 with TRBJ2-3, with a weak D call TRBD2 (6 bases). Germline CDR1 SGHRS, CDR2 YFSETQ. V dropped 2 bases and J dropped 11 bases, with 15 bases sitting between them. The CDR3 totals 13 residues. CDR3 residues: CASSFRRRDEQYF. The CDR3 nucleotides are TGCGCCAGCAGCTTCCGGCGGCGGGATGAGCAGTATTTT.

J is TRBJ2-1 and V is TRBV12-3 or TRBV12-4; D not certain. Trimming cost V 3 bases and J 8 bases, with 8 bases left between them. The CDR3 totals 12 residues. For the CDR3, the DNA is TGTGCCAGCAGTTTCCGGTTATATGAGCAGTTCTTC. Its translation: CASSFRLYEQFF.